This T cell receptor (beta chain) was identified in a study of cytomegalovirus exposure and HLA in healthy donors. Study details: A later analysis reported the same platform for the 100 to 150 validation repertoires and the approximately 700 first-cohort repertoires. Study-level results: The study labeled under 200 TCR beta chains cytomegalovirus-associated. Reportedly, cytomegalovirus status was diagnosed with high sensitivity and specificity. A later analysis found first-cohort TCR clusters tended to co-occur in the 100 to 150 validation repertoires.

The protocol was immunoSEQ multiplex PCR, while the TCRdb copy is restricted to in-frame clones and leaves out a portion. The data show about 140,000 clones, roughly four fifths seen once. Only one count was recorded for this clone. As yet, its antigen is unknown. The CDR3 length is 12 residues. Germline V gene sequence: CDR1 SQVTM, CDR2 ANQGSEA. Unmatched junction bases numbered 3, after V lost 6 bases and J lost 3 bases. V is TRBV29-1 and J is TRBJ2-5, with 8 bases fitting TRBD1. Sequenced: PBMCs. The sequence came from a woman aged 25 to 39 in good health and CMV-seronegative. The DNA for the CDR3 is TGCAGCGTCAAACAGGGGGAAGAGACCCAGTACTTC. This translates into CSVKQGEETQYF.